This entry lists 15 T cell receptor beta chains sequenced from one sample in a study of PD-L1 blockade in urothelial cancer (TCRdb year 2017). Sample time point, as interpreted from the label and publication: peripheral blood 6 weeks after treatment start. Library generation was performed with the immunoSEQ multiplex PCR assay. TCRdb's version of the immuneACCESS table is confined to in-frame rearrangements and falls short of the full clone set. An unresolved V gene accounts for under half of the shortfall where checked; the remainder is of unknown origin. This sample holds 20,000 to 25,000 clones; 91% were observed only once. The ten largest account for around 11% of the sample. The specimen comprised PBMCs, sampled around atezolizumab (anti-PD-L1) treatment. These TCRs come from a woman aged 55-70 years with urothelial cancer.

The chain uses TRBV6-5 and TRBJ2-2; possible D gene TRBD1, 6 bases. Germline values: CDR1 MNHEY, CDR2 SVGAGI. The CDR3 extends over 15 amino acids. V was cut by 2 bases and J by 4 bases, with 11 bases left in between. The CDR3: CASSYDRTVTGELFF. As DNA, the CDR3 is TGTGCCAGCAGTTACGACAGGACCGTCACCGGGGAGCTGTTTTTT.

The chain links TRBV5-1 to TRBJ1-1; weak D call: TRBD1 (5 bases). Trimming stripped 1 base from V and 1 base from J, with 11 bases between. There are 15 residues in the CDR3. Germline-derived CDR1 and CDR2 are SGHRS and YFSETQ. The CDR3: CASSLYSGENTEAFF. The CDR3 DNA reads TGCGCCAGCAGCTTGTATTCGGGGGAGAACACTGAAGCTTTCTTT. Full variable domain (remainder filled in from reference TRBV5-1 and TRBJ1-1): KAGVTQTPRYLIKTRGQQVTLSCSPISGHRSVSWYQQTPGQGLQFLFEYFSETQRNKGNFPGRFSGRQFSNSRSEMNVSTLELGDSALYLCASSLYSGENTEAFFGQGTRLTVV.

This clone came up once. This chain's CDR3 is CASSSPTSGFGNYYNEQFF. The CDR3, as DNA: TGTGCCAGCAGTTCTCCGACTAGCGGATTCGGAAACTACTACAATGAGCAGTTCTTC. V gene TRBV27 combines with J gene TRBJ2-1; 9 bases align to TRBD2. Germline loops: CDR1 MNHEY, CDR2 SMNVEV (reference sequence). Germline trimming cut 4 bases from V and 3 bases from J; bases unmatched to any gene: 16. This CDR3 region has 19 residues.

The chain uses TRBV5-5 and TRBJ2-2; possibly TRBD1 for D (6 bases). V lost 2 bases and J 6 bases, leaving 11 bases between the germline ends. CDR3 length: 14 residues. The V gene's germline CDR1 is SGHKS and CDR2 YYEKEE (reference sequence). Written as DNA, the CDR3 is TGTGCCAGCAGCTTCGCACAGGGAGCCGGGGAGCTGTTTTTT. Residues: CASSFAQGAGELFF.

This clone came up a few times. V gene TRBV18 combines with J gene TRBJ1-3, with 8 bases matching TRBD1. CDR3 length: 14 amino acids. V gave up 3 bases and J gave up 3 bases; unmatched junction bases: 1. Per the germline V gene, CDR1 is KGHSH and CDR2 is LQKENI. CDR3 coding DNA: TGTGCCAGCTCACCCGGGACAGGTGGAAACACCATATATTTT. Amino acid sequence: CASSPGTGGNTIYF.

The chain combines TRBV7-9 with TRBJ2-2; 9 nucleotides line up with TRBD2. The germline V gene encodes CDR1 SEHNR and CDR2 FQNEAQ (reference sequence). With V trimmed by 5 bases and J by 0 bases, 4 bases remained unmatched. The CDR3 covers 16 residues. The DNA of the CDR3 is TGTGCCAGCAGCCCGACTAGCGGACCGAACACCGGGGAGCTGTTTTTT. This sequence encodes CASSPTSGPNTGELFF.

V and J are TRBV29-1 and TRBJ2-5; 9 positions match TRBD2. Germline V gene sequence: CDR1 SQVTM, CDR2 ANQGSEA. The CDR3 is 15 amino acids. Trimming removed 3 bases from V and 1 base from J; junction bases left unmatched: 6. In nucleotides, the CDR3 is TGCAGCGTTGATCGGCCAGCGGGAGGCCAAGAGACCCAGTACTTC. Protein sequence: CSVDRPAGGQETQYF.

The rearrangement uses TRBV9 and TRBJ1-6, with 7 positions matching TRBD1. Germline CDR1 is SGDLS and CDR2 is YYNGEE. V gave up 4 bases and J gave up 6 bases; unmatched junction bases: 7. The CDR3 has 15 residues. This chain's CDR3 is CASSKQGLSNSPLHF. Written as DNA, the CDR3 is TGTGCCAGCAGCAAACAGGGGCTTTCTAATTCACCCCTCCACTTT.

This clone was picked up one time. The chain links TRBV5-4 to TRBJ2-5; no clear D gene. Germline CDR1 SGHNT, CDR2 YYREEE (reference sequence). The CDR3 extends over 13 amino acids. V lost 1 base, J lost 5 bases, and 9 bases lay in between. Here the CDR3 DNA reads TGTGCCAGCAGCTTGAAGAATCGGGAGACCCAGTACTTC. It encodes CASSLKNRETQYF.

This chain links TRBV2 with TRBJ1-4; 9 nucleotides line up with TRBD1. The CDR3 totals 15 residues. J was trimmed by 3 bases and V by 5 bases; bases with no gene match: 4. The germline V gene encodes CDR1 SNHLY and CDR2 FYNNEI. CDR3 bases: TGTGCCAGCAGTACGACAGGGGGGGCTAATGAAAAACTGTTTTTT. Its translation is CASSTTGGANEKLFF.

This clone was observed a single time. The V call is TRBV23-1, the J call TRBJ1-5; 10 nucleotides agree with TRBD1. TRBV23-1 is classed as an ORF, of uncertain function. The CDR3 totals 16 residues. The V segment lost 5 bases and the J segment 2 bases; nucleotides outside the gene matches: 6. The DNA of the CDR3 is TGCGCCAGCAGTTGGACAGGGGGACTACGCAATCAGCCCCAGCATTTT. Its protein is CASSWTGGLRNQPQHF.

This chain uses TRBV5-1 with TRBJ2-1, with D possibly TRBD2 on 6 matching bases. V lost 4 bases, J lost 6 bases, and 14 bases lay in between. The CDR3 length is 14 residues. CDR1 and CDR2 from the germline V gene are SGHRS and YFSETQ. The CDR3 is CASSAGPGPNEQFF. The CDR3 bases are TGCGCCAGCAGCGCGGGACCGGGACCCAATGAGCAGTTCTTC.

This clone showed up just once. The J gene is TRBJ2-7, the V gene TRBV5-4, with a possible D match to TRBD2 (7 bases). Germline CDR1 is SGHNT and CDR2 is YYREEE (reference sequence). Trimming removed 3 bases at V and 6 bases at J, with 22 bases between. This CDR3 is built from 16 residues. The CDR3 loop is CASSSRGGTERREQYF. The DNA of the CDR3 is TGTGCCAGCAGCTCGAGGGGGGGGACGGAACGACGCGAGCAGTACTTC.

V usage is TRBV6-5 and J usage is TRBJ1-3; 7 nucleotides line up with TRBD1. Trimming removed 6 bases from V and 1 base from J; junction bases left unmatched: 3. Per germline, CDR1 MNHEY and CDR2 SVGAGI. The length of the CDR3 is 14 residues. The CDR3 DNA sequence: TGTGCCAGCAGGCCGACAGGGTCTGGAAACACCATATATTTT. Its translation is CASRPTGSGNTIYF.

The chain employs TRBV19 and TRBJ2-7, with TRBD1 identical over 8 bases. The CDR3 totals 13 residues. Germline trimming cut 5 bases from V and 6 bases from J; bases unmatched to any gene: 6. The germline V gene has CDR1 LNHDA and CDR2 SQIVND (reference sequence). The DNA for the CDR3 is TGTGCCAGTAGTCTTCAGGGGGCTGCCGAGCAGTACTTC. Translation gives CASSLQGAAEQYF.